The T cell receptor beta chain described here comes from a study of blood T cell repertoires in COVID-19. The wider study: Specimens from acute and convalescent COVID-19 originated in the United States, Italy and Spain. Nucleic acid was either cDNA or gDNA, and it came from T cells, B-cell-depleted T cells, or PBMCs.

Original handling: Estimated nucleated cell counts came from reference gene primer amplification. Clones were sequenced by immunoSEQ multiplex PCR, and TCRdb holds only the in-frame ones, with some missing. From that table come the V and J calls and clone size; the DNA was used to work out D and trimming. This sample has roughly 98,000 clones, with about 82% found just once. What was sequenced was peripheral blood. This sequence was found in a woman aged 70-85 years with active or convalescent COVID-19.

CDR3: CASSKRAHRETKNIQYF. Written as DNA, the CDR3 is TGTGCCAGCAGCAAAAGGGCTCACAGGGAAACCAAAAACATTCAGTACTTC. This sequence joins TRBV21-1 and TRBJ2-4; the table's D call of TRBD1 was not tested on the DNA. TRBV21-1 is marked as a pseudogene. The length of the CDR3 is 17 residues.